These 3 T cell receptor beta chains were all obtained from the same sample, sequenced in a study of cytomegalovirus exposure and HLA in healthy donors. Data came from immunoSEQ multiplex PCR; TCRdb stores just in-frame clones and leaves some out. Of under 200,000 clones listed, approximately 87% are singletons. Specimen: PBMCs. The receptors originated from a woman under 40 in good health and CMV-seronegative.

The chain joins TRBV29-1 to TRBJ2-2; a possible D gene is TRBD2 (6 bases). V was clipped by 7 bases and J by 4 bases, with 16 bases between them. The CDR3 is 14 residues long. The germline V gene encodes CDR1 SQVTM and CDR2 ANQGSEA. CDR3 residues: CSALGGDPTGELFF. CDR3 in DNA: TGCAGCGCCCTGGGGGGAGATCCCACCGGGGAGCTGTTTTTT.

The V gene is TRBV9, the J gene TRBJ1-2; 9 bases agree with TRBD1. Germline V lookup: CDR1 SGDLS, CDR2 YYNGEE. This CDR3 spans 17 amino acids. The V and J ends lost 3 bases and 1 base, in that order; junction bases with no gene match: 10. The CDR3 DNA is TGTGCCAGCAGCGAGTGGGACAGGGATGAGGGTAACTATGGCTACACCTTC. It codes for CASSEWDRDEGNYGYTF.

The J gene is TRBJ2-3, the V gene TRBV4-2; perhaps TRBD1 as D (6 bases). The CDR3 covers 14 residues. V lost 1 base and J 2 bases, leaving 7 bases between the germline ends. The germline V gene encodes CDR1 LGHNA and CDR2 YNFKEQ. The DNA for the CDR3 is TGTGCCAGCAGCCAAGGACAGGACACAGATACGCAGTATTTT. Encoded protein: CASSQGQDTDTQYF.